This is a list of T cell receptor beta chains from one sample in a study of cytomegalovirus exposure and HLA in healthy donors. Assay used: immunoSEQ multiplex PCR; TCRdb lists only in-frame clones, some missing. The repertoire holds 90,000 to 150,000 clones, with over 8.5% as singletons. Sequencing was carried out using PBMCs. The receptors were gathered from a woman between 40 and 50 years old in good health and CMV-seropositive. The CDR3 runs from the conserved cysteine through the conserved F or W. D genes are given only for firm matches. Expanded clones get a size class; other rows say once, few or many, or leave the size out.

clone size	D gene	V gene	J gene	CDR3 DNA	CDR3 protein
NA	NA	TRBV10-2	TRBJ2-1	TGCGCCAGCAGTGAGGCAGGGGAGACCAATGAGCAGTTCTTC	CASSEAGETNEQFF
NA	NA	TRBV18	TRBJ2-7	TGTGCCAGCTCACCACTAGAGGGAAAGGCGGGCTACGAGCAGTACTTC	CASSPLEGKAGYEQYF
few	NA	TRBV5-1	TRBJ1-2	TGCGCCAGCAGCTGGGACGGGACCAGGGGACGGGGTTACACCTTC	CASSWDGTRGRGYTF
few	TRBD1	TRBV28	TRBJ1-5	TGTGCCAGCAGACGACAGGGGGAGAATCAGCCCCAGCATTTT	CASRRQGENQPQHF
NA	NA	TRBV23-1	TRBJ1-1	TGCGCCAGCAGTCAAAGGGCCCTAGCAGAAGCTTTCTTT	CASSQRALAEAFF
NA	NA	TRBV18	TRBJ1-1	TGTGCCAGCTCACCAATATCGGAGGCGGGTGAAGCTTTCTTT	CASSPISEAGEAFF
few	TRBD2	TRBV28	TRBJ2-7	TGTGCCAGCAGTTTATATGAGCGGGGTAGCTACGAGCAGTACTTC	CASSLYERGSYEQYF
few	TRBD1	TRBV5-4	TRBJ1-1	TGTGCCAGCAGCTTGGGGGACAGGGGGCGTAGGAACACTGAAGCTTTCTTT	CASSLGDRGRRNTEAFF
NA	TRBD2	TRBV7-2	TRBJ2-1	TGTGCCAGCAGACGGACTAGCGGGGCCTCCTACAATGAGCAGTTCTTC	CASRRTSGASYNEQFF
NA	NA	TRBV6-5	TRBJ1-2	TGTGCCAGCAGCCCAGGTGGAACTCAATCTGGCTACACCTTC	CASSPGGTQSGYTF
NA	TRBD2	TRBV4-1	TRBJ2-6	TGCGCCAGCAGCCAAGATCCCCGAGTCGGGGCGGGGGGATTTGGGGCCAACGTCCTGACTTTC	CASSQDPRVGAGGFGANVLTF
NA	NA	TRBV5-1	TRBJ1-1	TGCGCCAGCAGCTTGGCCGTCCAGATGAACACTGAAGCTTTCTTT	CASSLAVQMNTEAFF
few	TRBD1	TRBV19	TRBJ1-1	TGTGCCAGTAGTATAGATCTGGGACAGGGAATGAACACTGAAGCTTTCTTT	CASSIDLGQGMNTEAFF
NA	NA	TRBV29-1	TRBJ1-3	TGCAGTGCACAGGCCTTCTCTGGAAACACCATATATTTT	CSAQAFSGNTIYF
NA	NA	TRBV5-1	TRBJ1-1	TGCGCCAGCAGCTCGGTCGGGTTGTACGACCACACTGAAGCTTTCTTT	CASSSVGLYDHTEAFF
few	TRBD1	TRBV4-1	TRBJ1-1	TGCGCCAGCAGCCTCGGACAGGGGGCGCTTGGCACTGAAGCTTTCTTT	CASSLGQGALGTEAFF
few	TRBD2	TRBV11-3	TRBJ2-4	TGTGCCAGCAGCGTAGGCGGGAGTCAGGGCCACATTCAGTACTTC	CASSVGGSQGHIQYF
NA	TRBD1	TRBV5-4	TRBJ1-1	TGTGCCAGCTTCCCAGGGGGCAGGAGCACTGAAGCTTTCTTT	CASFPGGRSTEAFF
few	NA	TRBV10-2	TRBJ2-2	TGCGCCAGCAGTGAGGAGACAGGTGCCTTCACCGGGGAGCTGTTTTTT	CASSEETGAFTGELFF
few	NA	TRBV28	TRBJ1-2	TGTGCCAGCAGTAGGGGTTTCGGTGGCTACACCTTC	CASSRGFGGYTF
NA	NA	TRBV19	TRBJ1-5	TGTGCCAGTAGTATAGGTGAGGAGGAAGTATTCCTTTATAGCAATCAGCCCCAGCATTTT	CASSIGEEEVFLYSNQPQHF
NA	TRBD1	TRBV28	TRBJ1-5	TGTGCCAGCAGACTAGGGACAGTTCGATGGCCCCAGCATTTT	CASRLGTVRWPQHF
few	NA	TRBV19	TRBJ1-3	TGTGCCAGTAGTACAGGGGTCAACTCTGGAAACACCATATATTTT	CASSTGVNSGNTIYF
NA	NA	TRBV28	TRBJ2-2	TGTGCCAGCAGTGGGGCAGGGATCCACGGGGAGCTGTTTTTT	CASSGAGIHGELFF
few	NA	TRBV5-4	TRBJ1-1	TGTGCCAGCAGCTTGGGGCAGGGAAGAAGTGAAGCTTTCTTT	CASSLGQGRSEAFF
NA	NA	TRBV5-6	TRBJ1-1	TGTGCCAGCAGCTTTACAGGGAACACTGAAGCTTTCTTT	CASSFTGNTEAFF
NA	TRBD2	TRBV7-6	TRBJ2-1	TGTGCCAGCAGCTTAGGGGGGGGGATATACAATGAGCAGTTCTTC	CASSLGGGIYNEQFF
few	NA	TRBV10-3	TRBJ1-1	TGTGCCATCAGTACGACAGGAACGGACACTGAAGCTTTCTTT	CAISTTGTDTEAFF
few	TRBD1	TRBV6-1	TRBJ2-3	TGTGCCAGCAGTGGTAGACCCCTGACAGGGGGCGTAGATACGCAGTATTTT	CASSGRPLTGGVDTQYF
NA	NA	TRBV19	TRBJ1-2	TGTGCCAGTACGGCGGGTAGCTATGGCTACACCTTC	CASTAGSYGYTF
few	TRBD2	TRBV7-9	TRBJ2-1	TGTGCCAGCAGCCCGACTAGCGGGGGGGCTAATGAGCAGTTCTTC	CASSPTSGGANEQFF
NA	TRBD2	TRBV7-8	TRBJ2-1	TGTGCCAGCAGCAAGCGGACTAGCGGGGGGCCAATTGAATACAATGAGCAGTTCTTC	CASSKRTSGGPIEYNEQFF
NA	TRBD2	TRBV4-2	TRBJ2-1	TGTGCCAGCAGCCAAGATCTTAGCGGGGAGGACAATGAGCAGTTCTTC	CASSQDLSGEDNEQFF
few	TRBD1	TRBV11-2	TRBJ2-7	TGTGCCAGCAGCTTATGGGGACCGGGACAGGGGAACTACGAGCAGTACTTC	CASSLWGPGQGNYEQYF
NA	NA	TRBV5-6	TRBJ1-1	TGTGCCAGCAGCTTCTCTCCCCCTGAAGCTTTCTTT	CASSFSPPEAFF
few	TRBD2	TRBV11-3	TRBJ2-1	TGTGCCAGCAGTAACAAGCGGGGGGCCTACAATGAGCAGTTCTTC	CASSNKRGAYNEQFF
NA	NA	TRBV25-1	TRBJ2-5	TGTGCCAGCAGTGAGATCGGTGAGACCCAGTACTTC	CASSEIGETQYF